This paragraph reports one T cell receptor beta chain. Its antigen remains unidentified. It may be a read error: a sequence one base away is much more abundant. The sample comes from a study of molecular identifiers for immune sequencing clone quantification. Study-level points and caveats: Over 99% of effector molecules, yet under 1% of naive-cell molecules, were held by clones above 20 RNA copies.

With listed TCR primers and previously described methods, bulk TCR libraries were prepared. TCRdb re-called the PCR reads through MiXCR, storing one row per CDR3 protein. The profile shows about 320,000 distinct CDR3 sequences, roughly 23% of them singletons. The naive CD8 libraries originated from between 20,000 and 1,000,000 sorted cells and drew on 10%, 30% or 50% RNA. The J segment lost 1 base and the V segment lost 8 bases, leaving 15 bases of the junction unmatched. CDR3 length: 17 amino acids. Sequencing was performed on naive CD8+ T cells from blood, with Jurkat cell RNA spiked in. Subset given: FACS-sorted CD8+CD4-CCR7+CD45RA+ naive T cells. The V gene is TRBV5-3, the J gene TRBJ1-1, with 9 bases aligning to TRBD1. TRBV5-3 is an ORF for which the function is uncertain. The TCR was taken from a human donor in good health. Some libraries in this study had Jurkat cell RNA spiked in. The CDR3 protein is CASNLHRGQGRNTEAFF. In DNA, the CDR3 is TGTGCCAGCAACTTGCACCGGGGACAGGGAAGGAACACTGAAGCTTTCTTT.